In its sample, the clone carrying this T cell receptor (beta chain) was seen a few times. Its antigen is currently unknown. The data stem from a study of beta chain features in type 1 diabetes. Study overall: Over all samples combined, more than 90,000,000 sorted cells were examined. Study results and caveats: TCRB CDR3s from Type 1 diabetes patients were moderately but significantly shorter in all four CD4+ subsets. Patients with type 1 diabetes carried fewer insertions and had more deletions at their VDJ junctions. Within the patient group, naive, central memory and Treg TCRB repertoires appeared more similar to each other than within healthy donors.

All of the isolated RNA was reverse transcribed, so expressed TCRB transcripts were sequenced. TCRdb's table, derived via immunoSEQ multiplex PCR, lists solely in-frame clones and lacks some. The profile covers 200,000 to 300,000 clones, with roughly a tenth appearing a single time and 0.017% taken by the ten largest. The CDR3 is 17 residues long. The V gene end was trimmed by 1 base and the J gene end by 4 bases; junction bases not matched to a gene: 7. The germline V gene encodes CDR1 LNHNV and CDR2 YYDKDF (reference sequence). The TCR sequence derives from a man aged 30 to 39 with type 1 diabetes. The chain joins TRBV15 to TRBJ2-3; TRBD2 aligns across 11 bases. The sequencing input was naive CD4+ T cells from blood. CDR3: CATSRGTFSGGADTQYF. As DNA, the CDR3 is TGTGCCACCAGCAGAGGCACATTTAGCGGGGGGGCAGATACGCAGTATTTT.